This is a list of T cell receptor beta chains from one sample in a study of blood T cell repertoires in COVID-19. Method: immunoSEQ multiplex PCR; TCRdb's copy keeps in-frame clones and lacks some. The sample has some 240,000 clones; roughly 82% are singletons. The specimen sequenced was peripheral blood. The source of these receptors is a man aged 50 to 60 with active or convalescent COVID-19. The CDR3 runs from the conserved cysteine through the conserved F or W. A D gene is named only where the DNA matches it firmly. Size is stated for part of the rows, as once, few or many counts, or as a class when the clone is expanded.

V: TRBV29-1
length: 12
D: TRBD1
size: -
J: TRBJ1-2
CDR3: CSVGTGVYGYTF
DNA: TGCAGCGTTGGGACAGGGGTCTATGGCTACACCTTC

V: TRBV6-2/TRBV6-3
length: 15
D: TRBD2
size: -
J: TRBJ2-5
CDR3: CASSYARGGGETQYF
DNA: TGTGCCAGCAGTTACGCCCGGGGCGGGGGAGAGACCCAGTACTTC

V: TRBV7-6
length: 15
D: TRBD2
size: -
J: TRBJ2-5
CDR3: CASSLDSGGGETQYF
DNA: TGTGCCAGCAGCTTAGATTCGGGAGGGGGGGAGACCCAGTACTTC

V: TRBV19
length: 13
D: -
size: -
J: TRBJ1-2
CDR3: CASSIDRDYGYTF
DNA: TGTGCCAGTAGTATAGATCGAGACTATGGCTACACCTTC

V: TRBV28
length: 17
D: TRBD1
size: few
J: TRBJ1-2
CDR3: CASSLPGQGWDGGSCTF
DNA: TGTGCCAGCAGTTTACCTGGACAGGGGTGGGATGGGGGTAGTTGCACCTTC

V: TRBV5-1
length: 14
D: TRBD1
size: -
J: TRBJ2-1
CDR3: CASSSGTGGNEQFF
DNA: TGCGCCAGCAGCTCCGGGACAGGGGGCAATGAGCAGTTCTTC

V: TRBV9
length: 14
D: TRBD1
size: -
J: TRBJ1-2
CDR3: CASSKGQASYGYTF
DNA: TGTGCCAGCAGCAAAGGACAGGCATCCTATGGCTACACCTTC

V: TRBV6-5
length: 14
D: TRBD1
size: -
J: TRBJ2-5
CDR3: CASRRSQGRETQYF
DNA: TGTGCCAGCAGACGCTCACAGGGGCGAGAGACCCAGTACTTC

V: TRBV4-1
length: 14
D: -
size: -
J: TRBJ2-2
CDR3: CASSTTGSTGELFF
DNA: TGCGCCAGCAGCACAACAGGGTCCACCGGGGAGCTGTTTTTT

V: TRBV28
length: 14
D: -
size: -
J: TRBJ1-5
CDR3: CASSLNPRNQPQHF
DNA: TGTGCCAGCAGTTTAAACCCCCGGAATCAGCCCCAGCATTTT

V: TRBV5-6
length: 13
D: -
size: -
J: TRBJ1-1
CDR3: CASSLGRLTEAFF
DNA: TGTGCCAGCAGCTTGGGCAGGCTCACTGAAGCTTTCTTT

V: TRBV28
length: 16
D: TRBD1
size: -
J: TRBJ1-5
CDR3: CASSSLGQGGNQPQHF
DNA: TGTGCCAGCAGTTCCCTTGGACAGGGGGGCAATCAGCCCCAGCATTTT

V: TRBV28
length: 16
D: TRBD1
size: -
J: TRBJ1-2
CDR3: CASRGQGAGEGYGYTF
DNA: TGTGCCAGCAGGGGCCAGGGGGCTGGTGAGGGCTATGGCTACACCTTC

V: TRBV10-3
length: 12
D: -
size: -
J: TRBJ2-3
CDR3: CATLAGTDTQYF
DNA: TGTGCCACACTAGCCGGCACAGATACGCAGTATTTT

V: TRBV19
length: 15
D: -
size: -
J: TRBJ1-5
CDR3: CASSIVTDSNQPQHF
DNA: TGTGCCAGTAGTATTGTCACTGATAGCAATCAGCCCCAGCATTTT

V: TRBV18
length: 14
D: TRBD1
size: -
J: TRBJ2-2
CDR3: CASSGTGVTGELFF
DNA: TGTGCCAGCTCAGGGACAGGGGTCACCGGGGAGCTGTTTTTT

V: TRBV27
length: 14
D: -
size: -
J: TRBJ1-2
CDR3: CASSSGGFGYGYTF
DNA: TGTGCCAGCAGTTCGGGAGGGTTCGGCTATGGCTACACCTTC

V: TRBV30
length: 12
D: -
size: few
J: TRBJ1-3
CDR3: CAWSPSGTQRYF
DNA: TGTGCCTGGAGCCCCTCCGGGACTCAGCGATATTTT

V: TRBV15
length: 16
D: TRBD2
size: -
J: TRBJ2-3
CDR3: CATSEGLAGFADTQYF
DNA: TGTGCCACCAGCGAAGGACTAGCGGGGTTTGCGGATACGCAGTATTTT

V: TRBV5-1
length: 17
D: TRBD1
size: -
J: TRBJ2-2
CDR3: CASSHRDRGRDTGELFF
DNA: TGCGCCAGCAGCCATCGGGACAGGGGAAGGGACACCGGGGAGCTGTTTTTT

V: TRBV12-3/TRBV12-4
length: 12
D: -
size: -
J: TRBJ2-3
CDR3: CASGGDTDTQYF
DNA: TGTGCCTCCGGGGGAGACACAGATACGCAGTATTTT

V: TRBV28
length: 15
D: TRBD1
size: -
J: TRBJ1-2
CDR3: CASRMEQGPYYGYTF
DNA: TGTGCCAGCAGGATGGAACAGGGGCCTTACTATGGCTACACCTTC

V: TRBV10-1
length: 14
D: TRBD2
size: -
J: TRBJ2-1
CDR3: CASPTSGGEREQFF
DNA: TGCGCCAGCCCTACTAGCGGGGGGGAACGGGAGCAGTTCTTC

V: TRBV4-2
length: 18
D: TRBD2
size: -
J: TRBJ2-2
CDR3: CASSQVVMAGDDTGELFF
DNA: TGTGCCAGCAGCCAAGTTGTAATGGCGGGGGACGACACCGGGGAGCTGTTTTTT

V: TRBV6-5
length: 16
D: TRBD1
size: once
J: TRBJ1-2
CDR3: CASSYSGSGQVYGYTF
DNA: TGTGCCAGCAGTTACTCTGGCTCCGGACAGGTCTATGGCTACACCTTC

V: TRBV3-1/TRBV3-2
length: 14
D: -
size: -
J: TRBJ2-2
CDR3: CASKQDSNTGELFF
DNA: TGTGCCAGCAAGCAGGACAGTAACACCGGGGAGCTGTTTTTT

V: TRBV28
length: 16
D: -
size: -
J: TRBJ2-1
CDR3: CASSYPPGLYNNEQFF
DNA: TGTGCCAGCAGTTACCCCCCCGGACTGTATAACAATGAGCAGTTCTTC

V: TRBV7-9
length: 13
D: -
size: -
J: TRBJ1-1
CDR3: CASSPVGGPEAFF
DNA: TGTGCCAGCAGCCCCGTGGGGGGGCCTGAAGCTTTCTTT

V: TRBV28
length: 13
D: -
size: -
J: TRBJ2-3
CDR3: CASSPTRTDTQYF
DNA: TGTGCCAGCAGCCCAACTAGGACAGATACGCAGTATTTT

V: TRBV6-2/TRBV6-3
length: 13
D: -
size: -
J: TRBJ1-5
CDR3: CASSDSGNQPQHF
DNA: TGTGCCAGCAGCGACAGTGGCAATCAGCCCCAGCATTTT

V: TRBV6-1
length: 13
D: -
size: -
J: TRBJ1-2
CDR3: CASSEPRDYGYTF
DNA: TGTGCCAGCAGTGAACCCAGGGACTATGGCTACACCTTC

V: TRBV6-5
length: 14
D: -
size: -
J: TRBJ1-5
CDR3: CASIRTYSNQPQHF
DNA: TGTGCCAGCATACGGACATATAGCAATCAGCCCCAGCATTTT

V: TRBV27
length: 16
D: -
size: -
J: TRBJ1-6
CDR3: CASSLGRGSYNSPLHF
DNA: TGTGCCAGCAGCCTCGGTAGGGGTTCCTATAATTCACCCCTCCACTTT

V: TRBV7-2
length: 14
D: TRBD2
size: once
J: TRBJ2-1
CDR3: CASSFRREKNEQFF
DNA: TGTGCCAGCAGCTTCAGGCGGGAGAAGAATGAGCAGTTCTTC

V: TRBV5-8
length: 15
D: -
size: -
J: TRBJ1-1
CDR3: CASSTTPDRNTEAFF
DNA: TGTGCCAGCAGCACCACCCCGGACAGGAACACTGAAGCTTTCTTT

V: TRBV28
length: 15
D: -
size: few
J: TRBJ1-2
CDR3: CASSPRRFDSDGYTF
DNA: TGTGCCAGCAGTCCCCGACGGTTTGACTCTGATGGCTACACCTTC

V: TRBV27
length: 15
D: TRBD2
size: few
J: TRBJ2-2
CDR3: CASSPLAVNTGELFF
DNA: TGTGCCAGCAGTCCCCTAGCGGTTAACACCGGGGAGCTGTTTTTT

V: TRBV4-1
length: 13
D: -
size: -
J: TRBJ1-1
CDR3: CASSVNRNTEAFF
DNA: TGCGCCAGCAGCGTTAACAGGAACACTGAAGCTTTCTTT

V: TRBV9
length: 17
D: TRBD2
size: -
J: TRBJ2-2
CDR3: CASSILAGGRVTGELFF
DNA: TGTGCCAGCAGCATCCTAGCGGGGGGGCGAGTCACCGGGGAGCTGTTTTTT

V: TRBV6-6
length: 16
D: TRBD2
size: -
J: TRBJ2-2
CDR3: CASSTSGGGNTGELFF
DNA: TGTGCCAGCAGTACGTCTGGGGGGGGGAACACCGGGGAGCTGTTTTTT

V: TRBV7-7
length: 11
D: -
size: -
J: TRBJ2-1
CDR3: CAVQRGNEQFF
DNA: TGTGCCGTTCAAAGGGGCAATGAGCAGTTCTTC

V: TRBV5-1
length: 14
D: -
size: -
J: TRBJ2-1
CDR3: CASSLGGRVDEQFF
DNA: TGCGCCAGCAGCTTGGGGGGCAGGGTCGATGAGCAGTTCTTC